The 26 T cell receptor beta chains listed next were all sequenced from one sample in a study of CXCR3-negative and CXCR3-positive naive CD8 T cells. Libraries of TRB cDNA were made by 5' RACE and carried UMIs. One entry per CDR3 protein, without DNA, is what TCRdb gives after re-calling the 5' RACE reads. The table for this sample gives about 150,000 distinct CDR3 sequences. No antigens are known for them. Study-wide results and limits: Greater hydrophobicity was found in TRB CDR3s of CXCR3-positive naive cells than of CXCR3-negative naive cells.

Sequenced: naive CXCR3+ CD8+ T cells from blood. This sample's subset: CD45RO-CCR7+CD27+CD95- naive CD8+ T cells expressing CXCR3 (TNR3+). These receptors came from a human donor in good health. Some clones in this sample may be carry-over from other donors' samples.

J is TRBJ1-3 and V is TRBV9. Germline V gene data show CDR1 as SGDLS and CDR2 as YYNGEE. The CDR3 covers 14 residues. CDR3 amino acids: CASSVGDSGNTIYF. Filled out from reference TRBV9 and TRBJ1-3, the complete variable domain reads DSGVTQTPKHLITATGQRVTLRCSPRSGDLSVYWYQQSLDQGLQFLIQYYNGEERAKGNILERFSAQQFPDLHSELNLSSLELGDSALYFCASSVGDSGNTIYFGEGSWLTVV.

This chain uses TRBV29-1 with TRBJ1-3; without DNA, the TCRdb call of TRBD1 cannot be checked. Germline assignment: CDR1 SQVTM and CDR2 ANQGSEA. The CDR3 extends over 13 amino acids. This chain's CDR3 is CSAQDSSGNTIYF.

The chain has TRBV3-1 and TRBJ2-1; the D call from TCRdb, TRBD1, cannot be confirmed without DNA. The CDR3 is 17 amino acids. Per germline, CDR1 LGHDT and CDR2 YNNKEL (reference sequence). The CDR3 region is CASSPRKTGAYYNEQFF.

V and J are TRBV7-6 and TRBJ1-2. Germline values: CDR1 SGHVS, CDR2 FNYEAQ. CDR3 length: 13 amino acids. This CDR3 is CASSSGLDYGYTF.

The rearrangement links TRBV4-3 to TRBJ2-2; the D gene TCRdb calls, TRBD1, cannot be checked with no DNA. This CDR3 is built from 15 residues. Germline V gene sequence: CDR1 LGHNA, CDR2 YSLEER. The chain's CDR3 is CASSTRDRGTGELFF.

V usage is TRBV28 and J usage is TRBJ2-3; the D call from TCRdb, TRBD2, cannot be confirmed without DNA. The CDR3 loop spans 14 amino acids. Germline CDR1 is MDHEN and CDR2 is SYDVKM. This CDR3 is CATSGRVFADTQYF.

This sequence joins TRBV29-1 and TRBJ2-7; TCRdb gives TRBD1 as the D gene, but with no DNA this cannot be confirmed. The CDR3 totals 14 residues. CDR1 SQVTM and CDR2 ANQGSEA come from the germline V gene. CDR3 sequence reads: CSVTPGQGIGEQYF.

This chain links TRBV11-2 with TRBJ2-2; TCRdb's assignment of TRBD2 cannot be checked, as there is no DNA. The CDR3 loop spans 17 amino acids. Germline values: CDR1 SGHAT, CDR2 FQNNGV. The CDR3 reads CASSSSPSGLNTGELFF. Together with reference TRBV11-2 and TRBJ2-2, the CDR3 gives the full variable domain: EAGVAQSPRYKIIEKRQSVAFWCNPISGHATLYWYQQILGQGPKLLIQFQNNGVVDDSQLPKDRFSAERLKGVDSTLKIQPAKLEDSAVYLCASSSSPSGLNTGELFFGEGSRLTVL.

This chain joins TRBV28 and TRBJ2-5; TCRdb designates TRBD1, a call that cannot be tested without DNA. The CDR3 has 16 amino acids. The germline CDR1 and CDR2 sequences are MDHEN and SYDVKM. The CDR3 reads CASSPLWTGGQETQYF. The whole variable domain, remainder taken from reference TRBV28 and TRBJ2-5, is DVKVTQSSRYLVKRTGEKVFLECVQDMDHENMFWYRQDPGLGLRLIYFSYDVKMKEKGDIPEGYSVSREKKERFSLILESASTNQTSMYLCASSPLWTGGQETQYFGPGTRLLVL.

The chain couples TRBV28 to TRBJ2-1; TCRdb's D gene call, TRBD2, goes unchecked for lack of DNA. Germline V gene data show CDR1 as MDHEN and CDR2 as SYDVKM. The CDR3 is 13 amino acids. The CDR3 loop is CASSGGGYNEQFF.

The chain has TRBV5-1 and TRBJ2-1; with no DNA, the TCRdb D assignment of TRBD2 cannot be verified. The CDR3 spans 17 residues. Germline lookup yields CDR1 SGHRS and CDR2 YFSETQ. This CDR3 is CASSSYRREGSYNEQFF.

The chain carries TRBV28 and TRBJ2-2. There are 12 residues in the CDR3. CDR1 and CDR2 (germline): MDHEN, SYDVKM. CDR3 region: CASSLFSGELFF.

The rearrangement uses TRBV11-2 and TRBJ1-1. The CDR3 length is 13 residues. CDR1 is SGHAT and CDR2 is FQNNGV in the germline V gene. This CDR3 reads CASRHTVNTEAFF.

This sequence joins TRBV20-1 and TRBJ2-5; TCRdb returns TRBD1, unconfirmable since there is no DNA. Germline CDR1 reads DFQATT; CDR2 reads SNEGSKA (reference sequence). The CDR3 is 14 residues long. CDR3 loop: CSAWNQGAEETQYF.

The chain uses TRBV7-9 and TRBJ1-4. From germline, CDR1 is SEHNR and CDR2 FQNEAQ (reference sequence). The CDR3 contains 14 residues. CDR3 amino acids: CASSPSGTNEKLFF. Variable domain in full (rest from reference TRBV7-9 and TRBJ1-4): DTGVSQNPRHKITKRGQNVTFRCDPISEHNRLYWYRQTLGQGPEFLTYFQNEAQLEKSRLLSDRFSAERPKGSFSTLEIQRTEQGDSAMYLCASSPSGTNEKLFFGSGTQLSVL.

Here the CDR3 reads CASIRGETQYF. V usage is TRBV27 and J usage is TRBJ2-5; there is no DNA to check the TCRdb D call of TRBD2. The CDR3 length is 11 residues. Germline CDR1 MNHEY, CDR2 SMNVEV (reference sequence).

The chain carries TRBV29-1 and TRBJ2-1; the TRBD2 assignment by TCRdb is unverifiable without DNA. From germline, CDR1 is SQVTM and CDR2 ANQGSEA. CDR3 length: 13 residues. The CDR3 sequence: CSVREVSYNEQFF.

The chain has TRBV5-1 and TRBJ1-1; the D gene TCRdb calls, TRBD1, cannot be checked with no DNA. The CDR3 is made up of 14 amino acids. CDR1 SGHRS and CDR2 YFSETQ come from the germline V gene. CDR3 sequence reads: CASSSDTSNTEAFF.

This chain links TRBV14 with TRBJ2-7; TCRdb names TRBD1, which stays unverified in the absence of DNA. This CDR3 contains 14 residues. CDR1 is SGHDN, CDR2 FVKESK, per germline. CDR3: CASSYWGGSYEQYF.

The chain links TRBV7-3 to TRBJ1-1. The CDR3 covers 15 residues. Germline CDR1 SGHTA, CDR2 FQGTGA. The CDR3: CASSLTVGQNTEAFF.

The CDR3 loop is CASSYSSSGNTIYF. V is TRBV6-5 and J is TRBJ1-3. The germline CDR1 and CDR2 sequences are MNHEY and SVGAGI. This CDR3 is 14 amino acids long.

The CDR3 loop is CSVEGVDYTGELFF. The chain has TRBV29-1 and TRBJ2-2; TCRdb calls TRBD2, which cannot be checked without DNA. CDR3 length equals 14 residues. Germline V gives CDR1 SQVTM, CDR2 ANQGSEA.

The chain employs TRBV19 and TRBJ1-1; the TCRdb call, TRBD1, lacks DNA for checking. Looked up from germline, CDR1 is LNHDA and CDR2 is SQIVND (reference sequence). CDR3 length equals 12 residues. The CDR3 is CASSYRDTEAFF.

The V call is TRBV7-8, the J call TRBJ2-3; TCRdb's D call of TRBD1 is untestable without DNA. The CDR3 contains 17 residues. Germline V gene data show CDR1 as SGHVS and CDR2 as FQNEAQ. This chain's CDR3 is CASRARTDIPHTDTQYF. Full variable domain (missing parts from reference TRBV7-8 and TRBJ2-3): GAGVSQSPRYKVAKRGQDVALRCDPISGHVSLFWYQQALGQGPEFLTYFQNEAQLDKSGLPSDRFFAERPEGSVSTLKIQRTQQEDSAVYLCASRARTDIPHTDTQYFGPGTRLTVL.

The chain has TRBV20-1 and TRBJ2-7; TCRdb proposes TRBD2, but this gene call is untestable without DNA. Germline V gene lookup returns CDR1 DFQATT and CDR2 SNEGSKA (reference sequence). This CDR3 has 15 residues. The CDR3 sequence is CSAPRLAGGAYEQYF.

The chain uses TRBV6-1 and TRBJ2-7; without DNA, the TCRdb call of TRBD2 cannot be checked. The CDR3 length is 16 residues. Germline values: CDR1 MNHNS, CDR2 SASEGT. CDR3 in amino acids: CASSPGGLARTYEQYF.